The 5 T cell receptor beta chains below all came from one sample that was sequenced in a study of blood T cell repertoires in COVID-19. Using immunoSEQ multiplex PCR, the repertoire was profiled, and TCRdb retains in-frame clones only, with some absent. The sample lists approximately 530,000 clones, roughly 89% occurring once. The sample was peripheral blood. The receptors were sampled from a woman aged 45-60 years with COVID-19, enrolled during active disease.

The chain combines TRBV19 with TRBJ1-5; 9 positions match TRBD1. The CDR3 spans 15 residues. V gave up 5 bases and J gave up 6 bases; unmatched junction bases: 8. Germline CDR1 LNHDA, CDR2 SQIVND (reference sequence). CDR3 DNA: TGTGCCAGTAGTCCAGGACAGGGGTTAGGTCAGCCCCAGCATTTT. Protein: CASSPGQGLGQPQHF.

The CDR3 region is CASSWGQGAIYF. The DNA of the CDR3 is TGTGCCAGCAGCTGGGGACAGGGGGCCATATATTTT. The gene calls are TRBV5-6 and TRBJ1-3, with 11 bases identical to TRBD1. The CDR3 is 12 amino acids. From germline, CDR1 is SGHDT and CDR2 YYEEEE. V shed 3 bases and J 11 bases; nucleotides not matched to a gene: 1.

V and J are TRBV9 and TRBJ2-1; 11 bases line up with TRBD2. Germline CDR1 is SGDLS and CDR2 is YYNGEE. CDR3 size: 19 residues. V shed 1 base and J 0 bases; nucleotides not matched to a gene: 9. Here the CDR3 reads CASSVPTSGGPSSYNEQFF. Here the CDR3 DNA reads TGTGCCAGCAGCGTACCCACTAGCGGGGGCCCAAGCTCCTACAATGAGCAGTTCTTC.

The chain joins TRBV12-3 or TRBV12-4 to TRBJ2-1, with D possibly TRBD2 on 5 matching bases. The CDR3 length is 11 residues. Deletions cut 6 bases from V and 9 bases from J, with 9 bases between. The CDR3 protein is CASSRGPEQFF. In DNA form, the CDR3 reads TGTGCCAGCAGCCGCGGGCCTGAGCAGTTCTTC.

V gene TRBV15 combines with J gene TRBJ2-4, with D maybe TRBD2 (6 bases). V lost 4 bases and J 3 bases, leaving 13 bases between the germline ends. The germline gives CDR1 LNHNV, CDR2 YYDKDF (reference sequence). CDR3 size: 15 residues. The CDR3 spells CATSKRLASKNIQYF. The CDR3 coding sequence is TGTGCCACCAGCAAGAGGCTAGCGAGCAAAAACATTCAGTACTTC.